The rows below give T cell receptor beta chains drawn from one sample of a study of HIV-infected patients and healthy controls. TCRdb used MiXCR to reprocess the 5' RACE reads, holding one entry per CDR3 protein. The sample has about 15,000 distinct CDR3 sequences; around 10% are singletons. The specimen comprised blood, sampled during antiretroviral therapy. The receptors derive from an adult with HIV infection. The donor label of this sample is uncertain. Each CDR3 is given with its conserved first and last residue. The D gene is left open where the match is weak. Clone size is shown for a subset of rows, as once, few, many or a class of expanded clone.

cdr3_aa cdr3_nt j_call clone_size v_call d_call
CASSPRRRTNTGELFF TGTGCCAGCAGCCCCCGGCGGAGGACGAACACCGGGGAGCTGTTTTTT TRBJ2-2 many TRBV3-1 -
CASSPLDRVETQYF TGTGCCAGCAGTCCCCTGGACAGGGTGGAGACCCAGTACTTC TRBJ2-5 many TRBV27 TRBD1
CASSPQLGGQMQYF TGTGCCAGCAGTCCTCAACTTGGGGGACAGATGCAGTACTTC TRBJ2-7 many TRBV12-3/TRBV12-4 TRBD1
CASSFWGPYYEQYF TGTGCCAGCAGTTTTTGGGGACCTTACTACGAGCAGTACTTC TRBJ2-7 many TRBV28 -
CSADPSGGQVDTQYF TGCAGTGCGGATCCCTCGGGGGGGCAGGTAGATACGCAGTATTTT TRBJ2-3 many TRBV20-1 TRBD2
CAARSYGYTF TGTGCCGCCCGGAGCTATGGCTACACCTTC TRBJ1-2 many TRBV6-1 -
CASSQVGGGLADTQYF TGTGCCAGCAGCCAAGTAGGCGGGGGGCTCGCAGATACGCAGTATTTT TRBJ2-3 few TRBV3-1 TRBD2
CASSHGLALDEQYF TGCGCCAGCAGCCATGGACTAGCTCTGGACGAGCAGTACTTC TRBJ2-7 few TRBV5-1 TRBD2
CASSLARESEAFF TGTGCCAGCAGCCTTGCGAGGGAGAGTGAAGCTTTCTTT TRBJ1-1 many TRBV27 -
CASSYSTGQAGVEETQYF TGTGCCAGCAGTTACTCGACAGGCCAAGCGGGGGTAGAAGAGACCCAGTACTTC TRBJ2-5 few TRBV6-5 TRBD2
CATSDPEYGYTQYF TGTGCCACCAGTGATCCAGAATACGGTTATACGCAGTATTTT TRBJ2-3 - TRBV24-1 -
CASSQDQETGELFF TGCGCCAGCAGCCAAGATCAGGAGACCGGGGAGCTGTTTTTT TRBJ2-2 many TRBV4-1 -
CASSFWGQWEGYTF TGTGCCAGCAGCTTCTGGGGACAATGGGAGGGCTACACCTTC TRBJ1-2 - TRBV5-6 -
CASSAGQGRDIQYF TGTGCCAGCAGCGCAGGACAGGGGAGAGACATTCAGTACTTC TRBJ2-4 - TRBV9 TRBD1
CSARDYEVAGNTIYF TGCAGTGCTAGAGATTACGAGGTGGCTGGAAACACCATATATTTT TRBJ1-3 medium-sized TRBV20-1 -
CASRTPGQDTGELFF TGTGCCAGCAGAACCCCGGGACAGGACACCGGGGAGCTGTTTTTT TRBJ2-2 - TRBV12-3/TRBV12-4 TRBD1
CASSNSYEQYF TGTGCCAGCAGCAATAGCTACGAGCAGTACTTC TRBJ2-7 - TRBV3-1 -
CASSLARQGGRQPQHF TGTGCCAGCAGCTTAGCGAGGCAGGGAGGAAGGCAGCCCCAGCATTTT TRBJ1-5 many TRBV7-8 -
CASTAGLTGELFF TGTGCCAGCACCGCGGGTCTCACCGGGGAGCTGTTTTTT TRBJ2-2 - TRBV6-6 -
CASKTGNSNYGYTF TGTGCCAGCAAGACAGGGAACTCTAACTATGGCTACACCTTC TRBJ1-2 many TRBV6-5 TRBD1
CASNSRQGGYNEQFF TGTGCCAGCAACTCAAGACAGGGGGGTTACAATGAGCAGTTCTTC TRBJ2-1 many TRBV9 TRBD1
CASSLGRVFTDTQYF TGTGCCAGCAGCTTAGGGCGGGTTTTCACAGATACGCAGTATTTT TRBJ2-3 many TRBV11-2 -
CASSIVTDPTRSYEQYF TGTGCCAGTAGTATTGTGACCGACCCAACTCGATCTTACGAGCAGTACTTC TRBJ2-7 few TRBV19 -
CASSYSRYPGMNTEAFF TGTGCCAGCAGTTACTCGAGGTATCCGGGAATGAACACTGAAGCTTTCTTT TRBJ1-1 - TRBV6-5 -
CASSATSGDSTDTQYF TGTGCCAGCAGTGCGACTAGCGGGGATAGCACAGATACGCAGTATTTT TRBJ2-3 many TRBV27 TRBD2
CASSLLPRGEETQYF TGTGCCAGCAGCCTCTTGCCGAGAGGGGAAGAGACCCAGTACTTC TRBJ2-5 few TRBV6-1 -
CASSSRTSGSDTQYF TGTGCCAGCAGTTCGAGGACTAGCGGGAGTGATACGCAGTATTTT TRBJ2-3 - TRBV7-9 TRBD2
CASSLLTGQFETQYF TGTGCCAGCAGCTTACTAACAGGACAGTTCGAGACCCAGTACTTC TRBJ2-5 many TRBV7-9 -